This T cell receptor beta chain emerged from a study of cytomegalovirus exposure and HLA in healthy donors. Study in general: Of 300 to 500 genotyped donors, around 84% clustered with self-reported Caucasian donors. Whole-study results and caveats: Later analysis reportedly placed an Asian-associated ancestry cluster below the roughly 630-donor mean in N-insertions.

It was with 60 Vbeta and 13 Jbeta primers that the PCR ran. In the source study's methods: Some 11 million shared chains were among the approximately 76 million unique TCR beta chains that a later analysis counted. Repertoires were generated with immunoSEQ multiplex PCR, while TCRdb's copy carries only in-frame clones and drops some. Clone size and the V and J calls come from that table; the DNA yielded D and trimming. The data contain approximately 150,000 clones, around 80% of them singletons. As to this clone: No antigen is known for it.

The clonotype was recovered from a man between 40 and 49 years old in good health and CMV-seronegative. Sequenced material: PBMCs.

The CDR3 DNA follows: TGTGCCACCAATAAAGGGGGAAAGAACTACGAGCAGTACTTC. It translates to CATNKGGKNYEQYF. V and J are TRBV10-3 and TRBJ2-7, with D perhaps matching TRBD1 (6 bases). Trimming took off 10 bases at V and 3 bases at J, with 19 bases between the two ends. CDR1 is ENHRY, CDR2 SYGVKD, per germline. This CDR3 has 14 amino acids.